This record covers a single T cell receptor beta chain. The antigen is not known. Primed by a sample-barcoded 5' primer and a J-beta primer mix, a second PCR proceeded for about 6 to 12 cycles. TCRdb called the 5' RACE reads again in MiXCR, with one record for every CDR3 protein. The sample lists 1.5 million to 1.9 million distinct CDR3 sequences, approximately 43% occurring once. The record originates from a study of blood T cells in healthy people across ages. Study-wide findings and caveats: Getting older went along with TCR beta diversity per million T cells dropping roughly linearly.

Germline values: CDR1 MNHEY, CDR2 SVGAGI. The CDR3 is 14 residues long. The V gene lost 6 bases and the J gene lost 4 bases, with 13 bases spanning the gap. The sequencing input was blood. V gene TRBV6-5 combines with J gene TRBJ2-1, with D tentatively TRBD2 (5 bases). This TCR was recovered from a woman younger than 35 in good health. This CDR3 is CASSPLPGYNEQFF. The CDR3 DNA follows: TGTGCCAGCAGCCCATTGCCGGGATACAATGAGCAGTTCTTC.